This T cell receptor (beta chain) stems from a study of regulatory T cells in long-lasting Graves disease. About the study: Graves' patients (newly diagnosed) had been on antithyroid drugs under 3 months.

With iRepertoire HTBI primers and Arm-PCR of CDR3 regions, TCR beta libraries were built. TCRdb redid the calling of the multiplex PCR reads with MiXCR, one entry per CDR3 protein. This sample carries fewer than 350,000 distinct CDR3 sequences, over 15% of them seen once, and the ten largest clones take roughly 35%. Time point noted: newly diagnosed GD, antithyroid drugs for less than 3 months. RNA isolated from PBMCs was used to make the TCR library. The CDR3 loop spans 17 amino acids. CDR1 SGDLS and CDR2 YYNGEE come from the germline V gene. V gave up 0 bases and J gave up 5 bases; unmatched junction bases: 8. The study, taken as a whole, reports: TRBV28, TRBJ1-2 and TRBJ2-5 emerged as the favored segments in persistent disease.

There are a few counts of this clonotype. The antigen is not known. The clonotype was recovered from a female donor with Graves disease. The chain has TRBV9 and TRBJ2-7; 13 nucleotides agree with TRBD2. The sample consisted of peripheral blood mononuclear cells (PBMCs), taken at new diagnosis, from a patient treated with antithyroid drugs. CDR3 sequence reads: CASSVEGGGLAGHEQYF. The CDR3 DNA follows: TGTGCCAGCAGCGTAGAGGGTGGGGGACTAGCGGGACACGAGCAGTACTTC.